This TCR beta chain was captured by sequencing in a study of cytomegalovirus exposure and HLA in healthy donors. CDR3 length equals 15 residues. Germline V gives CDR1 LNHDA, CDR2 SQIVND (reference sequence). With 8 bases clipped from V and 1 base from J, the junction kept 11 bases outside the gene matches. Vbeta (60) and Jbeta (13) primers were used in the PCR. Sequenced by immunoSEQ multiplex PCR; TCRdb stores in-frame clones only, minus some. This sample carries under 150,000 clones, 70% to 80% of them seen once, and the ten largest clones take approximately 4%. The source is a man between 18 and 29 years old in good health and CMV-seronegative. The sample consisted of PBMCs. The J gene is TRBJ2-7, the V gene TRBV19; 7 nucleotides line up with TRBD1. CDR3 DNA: TGTGCCAGTGGATACTATACAGGGGATTCCTACGAGCAGTACTTC. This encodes CASGYYTGDSYEQYF. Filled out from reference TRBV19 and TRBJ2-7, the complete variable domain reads DGGITQSPKYLFRKEGQNVTLSCEQNLNHDAMYWYRQDPGQGLRLIYYSQIVNDFQKGDIAEGYSVSREKKESFPLTVTSAQKNPTAFYLCASGYYTGDSYEQYFGPGTRLTVT.